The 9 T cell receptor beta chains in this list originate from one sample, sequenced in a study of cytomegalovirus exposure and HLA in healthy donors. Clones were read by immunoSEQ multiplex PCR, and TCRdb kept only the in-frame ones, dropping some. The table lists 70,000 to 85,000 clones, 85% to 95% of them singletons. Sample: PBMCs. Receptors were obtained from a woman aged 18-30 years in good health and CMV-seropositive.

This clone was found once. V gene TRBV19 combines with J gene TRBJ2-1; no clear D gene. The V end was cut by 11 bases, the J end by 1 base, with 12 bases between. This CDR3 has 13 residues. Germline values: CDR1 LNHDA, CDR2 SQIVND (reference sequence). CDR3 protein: CACTRGSYNEQFF. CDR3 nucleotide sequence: TGTGCCTGCACGCGCGGATCCTACAATGAGCAGTTCTTC. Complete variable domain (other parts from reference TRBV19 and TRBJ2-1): DGGITQSPKYLFRKEGQNVTLSCEQNLNHDAMYWYRQDPGQGLRLIYYSQIVNDFQKGDIAEGYSVSREKKESFPLTVTSAQKNPTAFYLCACTRGSYNEQFFGPGTRLTVL.

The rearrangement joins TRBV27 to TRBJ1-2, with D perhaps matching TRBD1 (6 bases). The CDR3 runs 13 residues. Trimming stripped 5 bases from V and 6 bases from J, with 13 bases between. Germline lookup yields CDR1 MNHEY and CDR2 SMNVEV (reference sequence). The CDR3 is CASSNRRGDGYTF. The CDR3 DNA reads TGTGCCAGCAGTAATCGCAGGGGAGATGGCTACACCTTC.

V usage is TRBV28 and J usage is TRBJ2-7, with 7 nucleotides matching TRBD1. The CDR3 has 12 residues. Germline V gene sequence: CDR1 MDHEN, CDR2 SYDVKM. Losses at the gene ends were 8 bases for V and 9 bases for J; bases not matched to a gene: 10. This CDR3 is CASGGTGEVQYF. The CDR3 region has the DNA TGTGCCAGCGGCGGAACAGGGGAAGTGCAGTACTTC.

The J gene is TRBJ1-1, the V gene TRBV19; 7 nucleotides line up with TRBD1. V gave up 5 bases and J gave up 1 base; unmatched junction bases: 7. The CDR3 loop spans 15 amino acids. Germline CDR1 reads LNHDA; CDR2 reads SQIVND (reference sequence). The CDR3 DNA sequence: TGTGCCAGTAGTCCCCCGACAGGGAGGAACACTGAAGCTTTCTTT. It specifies CASSPPTGRNTEAFF.

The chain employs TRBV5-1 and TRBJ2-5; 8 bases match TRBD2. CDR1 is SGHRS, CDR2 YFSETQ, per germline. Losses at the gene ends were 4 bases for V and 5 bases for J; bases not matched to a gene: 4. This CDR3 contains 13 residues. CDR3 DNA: TGCGCCAGCAGCCAGGGACTAGGGGAGACCCAGTACTTC. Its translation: CASSQGLGETQYF.

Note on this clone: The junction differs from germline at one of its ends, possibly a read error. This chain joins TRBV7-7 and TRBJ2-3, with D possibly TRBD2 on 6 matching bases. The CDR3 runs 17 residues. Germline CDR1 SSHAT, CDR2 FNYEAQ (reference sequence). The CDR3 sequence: CASSLAAGLSSTDTQYF. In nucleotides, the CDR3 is TGTGCTAGCAGCTTAGCGGCGGGACTCTCTAGCACAGATACGCAGTATTTT.

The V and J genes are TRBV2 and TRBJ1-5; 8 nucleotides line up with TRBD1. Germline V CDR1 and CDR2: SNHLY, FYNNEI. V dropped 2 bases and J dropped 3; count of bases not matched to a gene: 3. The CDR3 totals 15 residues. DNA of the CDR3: TGTGCCAGCAGTGAACTCAGGGGGCACAATCAGCCCCAGCATTTT. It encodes CASSELRGHNQPQHF.

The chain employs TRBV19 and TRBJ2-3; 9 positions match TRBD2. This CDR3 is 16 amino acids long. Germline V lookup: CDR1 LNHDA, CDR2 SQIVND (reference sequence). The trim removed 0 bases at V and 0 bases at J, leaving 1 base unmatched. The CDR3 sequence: CASSIDSGRSTDTQYF. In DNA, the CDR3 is TGTGCCAGTAGTATAGATAGCGGGAGAAGCACAGATACGCAGTATTTT.

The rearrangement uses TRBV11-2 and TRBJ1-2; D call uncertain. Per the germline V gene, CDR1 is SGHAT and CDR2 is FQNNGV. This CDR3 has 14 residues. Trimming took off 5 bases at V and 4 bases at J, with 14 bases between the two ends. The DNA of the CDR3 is TGTGCCAGCAGCCTAACTGGGCCCTTCTATGGCTACACCTTC. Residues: CASSLTGPFYGYTF.